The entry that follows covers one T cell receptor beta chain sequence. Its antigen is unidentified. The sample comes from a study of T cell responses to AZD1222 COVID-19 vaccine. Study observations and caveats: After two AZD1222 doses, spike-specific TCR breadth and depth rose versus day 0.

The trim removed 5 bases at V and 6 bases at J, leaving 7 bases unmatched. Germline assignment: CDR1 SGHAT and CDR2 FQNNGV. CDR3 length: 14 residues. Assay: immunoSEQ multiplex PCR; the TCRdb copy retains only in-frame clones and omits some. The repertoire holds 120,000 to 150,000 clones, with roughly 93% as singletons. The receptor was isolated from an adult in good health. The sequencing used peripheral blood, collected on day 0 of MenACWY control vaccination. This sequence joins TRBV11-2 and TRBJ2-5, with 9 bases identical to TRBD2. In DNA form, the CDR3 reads TGTGCCAGCAGCCCCGGGACTAGCAGGCAGACCCAGTACTTC. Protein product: CASSPGTSRQTQYF.